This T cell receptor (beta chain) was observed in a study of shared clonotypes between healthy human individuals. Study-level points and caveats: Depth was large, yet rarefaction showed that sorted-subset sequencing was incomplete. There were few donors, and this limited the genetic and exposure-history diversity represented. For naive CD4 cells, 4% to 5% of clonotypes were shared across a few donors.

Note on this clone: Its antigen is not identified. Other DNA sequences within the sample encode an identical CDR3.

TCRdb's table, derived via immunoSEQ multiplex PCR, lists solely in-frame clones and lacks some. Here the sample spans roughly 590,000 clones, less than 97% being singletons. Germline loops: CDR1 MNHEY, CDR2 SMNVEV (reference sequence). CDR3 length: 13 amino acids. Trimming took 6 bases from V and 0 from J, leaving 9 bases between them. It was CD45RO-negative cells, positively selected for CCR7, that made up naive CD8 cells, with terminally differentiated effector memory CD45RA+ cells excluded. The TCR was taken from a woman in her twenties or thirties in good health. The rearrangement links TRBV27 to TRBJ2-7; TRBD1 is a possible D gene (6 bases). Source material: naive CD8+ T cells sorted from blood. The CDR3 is CASSLGGSYEQYF. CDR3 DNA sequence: TGTGCCAGCAGCCTAGGGGGCTCCTACGAGCAGTACTTC.